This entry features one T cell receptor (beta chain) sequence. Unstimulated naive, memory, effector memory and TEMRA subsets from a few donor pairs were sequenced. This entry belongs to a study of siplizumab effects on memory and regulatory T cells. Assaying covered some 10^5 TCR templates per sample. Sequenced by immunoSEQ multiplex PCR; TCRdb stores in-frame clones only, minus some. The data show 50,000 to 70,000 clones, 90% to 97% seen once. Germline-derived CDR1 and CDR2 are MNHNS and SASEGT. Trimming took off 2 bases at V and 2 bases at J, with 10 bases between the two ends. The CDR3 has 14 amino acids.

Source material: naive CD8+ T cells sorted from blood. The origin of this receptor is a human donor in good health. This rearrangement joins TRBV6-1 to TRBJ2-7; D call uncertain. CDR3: CASSELGSTYEQYF. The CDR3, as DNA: TGTGCCAGCAGTGAATTGGGGTCCACCTACGAGCAGTACTTC.